A single sample is the source of the 13 T cell receptor beta chains below, sequenced in a study of blood T cell repertoires in COVID-19. Sequenced by immunoSEQ multiplex PCR; TCRdb stores in-frame clones only, minus some. The sample lists fewer than 350,000 clones, around 88% seen once, with approximately 4.2% in the top ten. The source material was peripheral blood. The receptors shown here come from a man aged 40-49 years with acute or convalescent COVID-19.

DNA for the CDR3: TGTGCCAGTAGTAGGCAGGGGTTTGGGGCTGAAGCTTTCTTT. Its translation: CASSRQGFGAEAFF. The chain couples TRBV19 to TRBJ1-1; the D gene is possibly TRBD1 (6 bases). CDR3 length: 14 residues. The V and J ends lost 4 bases and 6 bases respectively, with 15 bases between them. Germline CDR1 reads LNHDA; CDR2 reads SQIVND (reference sequence).

This rearrangement joins TRBV11-2 to TRBJ2-3; the match to TRBD2 covers 7 bases. This CDR3 comprises 13 residues. J lost 4 bases, V lost 6 bases, and 4 bases had no gene match. The V gene's germline CDR1 is SGHAT and CDR2 FQNNGV. The CDR3 nucleotides are TGTGCCAGCAGAGGACTAGAGGCAGATACGCAGTATTTT. Protein: CASRGLEADTQYF.

The chain joins TRBV11-2 to TRBJ2-7; 8 nucleotides line up with TRBD2. The CDR3 runs 16 residues. The V gene end was trimmed by 3 bases and the J gene end by 4 bases; junction bases not matched to a gene: 11. The germline V gene encodes CDR1 SGHAT and CDR2 FQNNGV. The DNA of the CDR3 is TGTGCCAGCAGCTTCCGAAGCGGGGGCGGGCCATACGAGCAGTACTTC. Translated, it gives CASSFRSGGGPYEQYF.

Concerning this clone: Other DNA sequences of this sample code for an identical CDR3. This sequence joins TRBV6-5 and TRBJ2-1; 7 bases fit TRBD2. The CDR3 totals 14 residues. J was trimmed by 0 bases and V by 7 bases; bases with no gene match: 3. Germline values: CDR1 MNHEY, CDR2 SVGAGI. The CDR3 loop is CASKGGVSYNEQFF. The DNA of the CDR3 is TGTGCCAGCAAGGGAGGGGTCTCCTACAATGAGCAGTTCTTC.

The chain combines TRBV5-4 with TRBJ2-7; 7 positions agree with TRBD1. Germline values: CDR1 SGHNT, CDR2 YYREEE (reference sequence). The CDR3 spans 15 residues. The J segment lost 0 bases and the V segment lost 5 bases, leaving 8 bases of the junction unmatched. The CDR3 reads CASSPDRIHSYEQYF. DNA for the CDR3: TGTGCCAGCAGTCCGGACAGGATACACTCCTACGAGCAGTACTTC.

The genes are TRBV5-1 and TRBJ1-2; no firm D call. The CDR3 has 13 amino acids. Trimming removed 0 bases from V and 1 base from J, with 4 bases in between. Germline loops: CDR1 SGHRS, CDR2 YFSETQ. The CDR3 here is CASSLGLNYGYTF. The CDR3 nucleotides are TGCGCCAGCAGCTTGGGACTTAACTATGGCTACACCTTC.

This rearrangement joins TRBV5-1 to TRBJ1-4; 7 nucleotides align to TRBD1. The germline gives CDR1 SGHRS, CDR2 YFSETQ. The CDR3 length is 14 residues. V was clipped by 4 bases and J by 7 bases; unmatched bases: 7. Here the CDR3 reads CASSLGQEGEKLFF. CDR3 nucleotide sequence: TGCGCCAGCAGCCTCGGACAGGAGGGTGAAAAACTGTTTTTT.

The CDR3 nucleotides are TGTGCCAGCAGCTTAGGACAGGGAATAGCTTCACCCCTCCACTTT. Amino acid sequence: CASSLGQGIASPLHF. V and J are TRBV7-9 and TRBJ1-6; 7 bases align to TRBD1. V lost 1 base to trimming and J lost 9 bases; unmatched junction nucleotides: 6. CDR3 length: 15 amino acids. Germline V gives CDR1 SEHNR, CDR2 FQNEAQ (reference sequence).

CDR3 sequence (DNA): TGTGCCAGCGCTTATGAGACAGACTACTATGGCTACACCTTC. Translating gives CASAYETDYYGYTF. The V gene is TRBV5-4, the J gene TRBJ1-2, with TRBD1 as a possible D gene (5 bases). Germline CDR1 and CDR2: SGHNT and YYREEE (reference sequence). Trimming removed 7 bases at V and 3 bases at J, with 16 bases between. There are 14 residues in the CDR3.

The chain recombines TRBV5-1 with TRBJ1-1, with 8 positions matching TRBD1. Germline values: CDR1 SGHRS, CDR2 YFSETQ. The CDR3 loop spans 14 amino acids. Unmatched junction bases numbered 5, after V lost 2 bases and J lost 5 bases. The CDR3 protein is CASSFQGAGTEAFF. CDR3 bases: TGCGCCAGCAGCTTTCAGGGGGCGGGAACTGAAGCTTTCTTT.

The V call is TRBV14, the J call TRBJ2-2, with 9 bases fitting TRBD2. Germline V lookup: CDR1 SGHDN, CDR2 FVKESK. The ends lost 6 bases at V and 6 bases at J; junction bases unmatched: 14. This CDR3 is built from 17 residues. The CDR3 DNA is TGTGCCAGCAGTCTTGACCCAGGCGGGGGGGCCTCCGGGGAGCTGTTTTTT. It encodes CASSLDPGGGASGELFF.

This chain joins TRBV11-2 and TRBJ2-2; D gene ambiguous. The CDR3 totals 14 residues. V shed 2 bases and J shed 2 bases, with 6 bases lying between them. In germline, CDR1 is SGHAT, CDR2 FQNNGV. The CDR3 is CASSLTDNTGELFF. CDR3 coding DNA: TGTGCCAGCAGCTTAACAGATAACACCGGGGAGCTGTTTTTT. The variable domain in full, with the rest retrieved from reference TRBV11-2 and TRBJ2-2, is EAGVAQSPRYKIIEKRQSVAFWCNPISGHATLYWYQQILGQGPKLLIQFQNNGVVDDSQLPKDRFSAERLKGVDSTLKIQPAKLEDSAVYLCASSLTDNTGELFFGEGSRLTVL.

The chain is built from TRBV29-1 and TRBJ2-1; 9 positions match TRBD1. This CDR3 contains 13 residues. Germline assignment: CDR1 SQVTM and CDR2 ANQGSEA. V lost 3 bases and J lost 7; bases outside the gene matches: 4. The CDR3 DNA follows: TGCAGCGTTGAGGGACAGGGAGGGAATGAGCAGTTCTTC. Translating it yields CSVEGQGGNEQFF.